Presented here are 8 T cell receptor beta chains from one specimen sequenced in a study of control samples from healthy donors and cancer patients. Only in-frame clones appear in the TCRdb table, and some are missing; sequencing was by immunoSEQ multiplex PCR. The sample holds some 120,000 clones, 85% to 90% seen once. The sample taken for sequencing was PBMCs. The receptors come from a woman aged 50 to 60 with colorectal cancer.

The rearrangement uses TRBV6-5 and TRBJ2-5, with D perhaps TRBD2 (6 bases). Germline values: CDR1 MNHEY, CDR2 SVGAGI. CDR3 length equals 12 residues. Trimming stripped 7 bases from V and 5 bases from J, with 11 bases between. The DNA of the CDR3 is TGTGCCAGCACGCAGGGAGGTGAGACCCAGTACTTC. Its protein is CASTQGGETQYF.

The chain is built from TRBV7-3 and TRBJ2-3; D may be TRBD1 (6 bases). V lost 2 bases and J lost 6, with 12 bases in between. Per germline, CDR1 SGHTA and CDR2 FQGTGA. The CDR3 extends over 14 amino acids. The CDR3, as DNA: TGTGCCAGCAGCTTATGGGGGCCCGCGGATACGCAGTATTTT. Protein: CASSLWGPADTQYF. Together with reference TRBV7-3 and TRBJ2-3, the CDR3 gives the full variable domain: GAGVSQTPSNKVTEKGKYVELRCDPISGHTALYWYRQSLGQGPEFLIYFQGTGAADDSGLPNDRFFAVRPEGSVSTLKIQRTERGDSAVYLCASSLWGPADTQYFGPGTRLTVL.

This sequence joins TRBV6-6 and TRBJ1-1; D unclear. The CDR3 loop spans 16 amino acids. CDR1 MNHNY and CDR2 SVGAGI come from the germline V gene (reference sequence). V was cut by 7 bases and J by 1 base, with 19 bases left in between. Here the CDR3 reads CASTPFTRFKNTEAFF. The CDR3 region has the DNA TGTGCCAGCACACCTTTTACCCGATTTAAGAACACTGAAGCTTTCTTT.

V is TRBV30 and J is TRBJ1-3, with D possibly matching TRBD1 (5 bases). Per the germline V gene, CDR1 is GTSNPN and CDR2 is SVGIG (reference sequence). The CDR3 is 13 amino acids. The V end lost 8 bases, the J end lost 4 bases, and 15 bases lay between the germline ends. The CDR3 coding sequence is TGTGCCGGAGACAGCTCAAGGGGAAACACCATATATTTT. Protein: CAGDSSRGNTIYF.

This sequence joins TRBV2 and TRBJ2-7; D perhaps matches TRBD1 (5 bases). V lost 3 bases and J lost 2, with 14 bases in between. CDR1 SNHLY and CDR2 FYNNEI come from the germline V gene. There are 15 residues in the CDR3. This chain's CDR3 is CASSESAGRTYEQYF. CDR3 nucleotide sequence: TGTGCCAGCAGTGAGTCGGCAGGGCGAACCTACGAGCAGTACTTC.

J is TRBJ1-2 and V is TRBV9; D might be TRBD1 (6 bases). The V gene lost 0 bases and the J gene lost 2 bases, with 11 bases spanning the gap. Per the germline V gene, CDR1 is SGDLS and CDR2 is YYNGEE. The length of the CDR3 is 15 residues. CDR3 DNA: TGTGCCAGCAGCGTAGGAGGGGGGGGGAACTATGGCTACACCTTC. Amino acids: CASSVGGGGNYGYTF.

This clone was seen once. The CDR3 DNA sequence: TGTGCCAGCAGTGGGGGGAGGTTCACAGATACGCAGTATTTT. Translating it yields CASSGGRFTDTQYF. The genes are TRBV25-1 and TRBJ2-3; weak D call: TRBD2 (6 bases). The germline V gene has CDR1 MGHDK and CDR2 SYGVNS. The CDR3 totals 14 residues. V lost 4 bases and J lost 2, with 10 bases in between.

The chain has TRBV6-6 and TRBJ2-3, with TRBD2 matching over 11 bases. The CDR3 has 16 amino acids. Germline CDR1 reads MNHNY; CDR2 reads SVGAGI (reference sequence). With V trimmed by 5 bases and J by 2 bases, 6 bases remained unmatched. The CDR3 reads CASSGLAGGPTDTQYF. As DNA, the CDR3 is TGTGCCAGCAGTGGTCTAGCGGGGGGTCCCACAGATACGCAGTATTTT.